This is a list of T cell receptor beta chains from one sample in a study of blood T cell repertoires in COVID-19. Using immunoSEQ multiplex PCR, the repertoire was profiled, and TCRdb retains in-frame clones only, with some absent. The top ten hold more than 10% of the sample, which has approximately 130,000 clones, 84% seen once. The material sequenced was peripheral blood. The receptors were sampled from a human donor in a cohort sampled during active COVID-19. Each CDR3 is given with its conserved first and last residue. D genes are given only for firm matches. Clone size appears in some rows only: once, few, many, or a class for an expanded clone.

d_call: TRBD1
v_call: TRBV7-8
j_call: TRBJ1-1
clone_size: NA
cdr3_aa: CASSLVPQGARGTEAFF
cdr3_nt: TGTGCCAGCAGCTTAGTCCCACAGGGGGCGCGGGGCACTGAAGCTTTCTTT

d_call: NA
v_call: TRBV5-1
j_call: TRBJ1-3
clone_size: NA
cdr3_aa: CASSLRGGGIYSGNTIYF
cdr3_nt: TGCGCCAGCAGCTTGCGGGGTGGAGGGATCTACTCTGGAAACACCATATATTTT

d_call: TRBD1
v_call: TRBV7-2
j_call: TRBJ1-1
clone_size: NA
cdr3_aa: CASSAGQVNTEAFF
cdr3_nt: TGTGCCAGCAGCGCGGGACAGGTGAACACTGAAGCTTTCTTT

d_call: TRBD1
v_call: TRBV6-6
j_call: TRBJ1-2
clone_size: NA
cdr3_aa: CASSNRPDRGGGYTF
cdr3_nt: TGTGCCAGCAGCAATAGGCCGGACAGGGGAGGAGGCTACACCTTC

d_call: NA
v_call: TRBV7-7
j_call: TRBJ2-5
clone_size: NA
cdr3_aa: CASSFSEGPSETQYF
cdr3_nt: TGTGCCAGCAGCTTTTCGGAGGGGCCCAGCGAGACCCAGTACTTC

d_call: NA
v_call: TRBV6-5
j_call: TRBJ1-2
clone_size: once
cdr3_aa: CASGDQQGTYGYTF
cdr3_nt: TGTGCCAGCGGCGATCAACAGGGTACCTATGGCTACACCTTC

d_call: TRBD1
v_call: TRBV4-2
j_call: TRBJ2-2
clone_size: NA
cdr3_aa: CASSLDRGGWNTGELFF
cdr3_nt: TGTGCCAGCAGCCTGGACAGGGGGGGTTGGAACACCGGGGAGCTGTTTTTT

d_call: NA
v_call: TRBV3-1/TRBV3-2
j_call: TRBJ1-1
clone_size: once
cdr3_aa: CASSPRGLRIVTEAFF
cdr3_nt: TGTGCCAGCAGCCCGAGGGGACTCCGGATAGTAACTGAAGCTTTCTTT

d_call: TRBD2
v_call: TRBV3-1/TRBV3-2
j_call: TRBJ2-7
clone_size: NA
cdr3_aa: CASSQAPGAGGMYEQYF
cdr3_nt: TGTGCCAGCAGCCAAGCCCCAGGAGCGGGGGGTATGTACGAGCAGTACTTC

d_call: NA
v_call: TRBV12-3/TRBV12-4
j_call: TRBJ1-5
clone_size: NA
cdr3_aa: CASSQSGNQPQHF
cdr3_nt: TGTGCCAGCAGTCAATCAGGGAATCAGCCCCAGCATTTT

d_call: NA
v_call: TRBV3-1/TRBV3-2
j_call: TRBJ2-5
clone_size: NA
cdr3_aa: CASSQGGRETQYF
cdr3_nt: TGTGCCAGCAGCCAGGGGGGGCGAGAGACCCAGTACTTC

d_call: NA
v_call: TRBV13
j_call: TRBJ2-3
clone_size: NA
cdr3_aa: CASSFFQGSTDTQYF
cdr3_nt: TGTGCCAGCAGCTTTTTCCAGGGATCGACAGATACGCAGTATTTT

d_call: TRBD1
v_call: TRBV6-5
j_call: TRBJ1-2
clone_size: NA
cdr3_aa: CASGRTGDGYTF
cdr3_nt: TGTGCCAGCGGCCGGACAGGGGATGGCTACACCTTC

d_call: TRBD2
v_call: TRBV7-2
j_call: TRBJ2-3
clone_size: few
cdr3_aa: CASSLGSGASIMDTQYF
cdr3_nt: TGTGCCAGCAGCTTAGGGAGCGGGGCCAGCATAATGGATACGCAGTATTTT

d_call: TRBD1
v_call: TRBV7-6
j_call: TRBJ2-5
clone_size: many
cdr3_aa: CASSPGTGGAETQYF
cdr3_nt: TGTGCCAGCAGCCCCGGGACAGGGGGCGCGGAGACCCAGTACTTC

d_call: NA
v_call: TRBV27
j_call: TRBJ1-2
clone_size: once
cdr3_aa: CASSLFGGAGYTF
cdr3_nt: TGTGCCAGCAGTTTATTCGGGGGGGCTGGCTACACCTTC

d_call: TRBD2
v_call: TRBV3-1/TRBV3-2
j_call: TRBJ2-7
clone_size: NA
cdr3_aa: CASRSAGDEQYF
cdr3_nt: TGTGCCAGCAGGTCCGCGGGGGACGAGCAGTACTTC

d_call: NA
v_call: TRBV27
j_call: TRBJ1-1
clone_size: NA
cdr3_aa: CASSLLQGGTEAFF
cdr3_nt: TGTGCCAGTAGTCTTCTCCAGGGAGGTACTGAAGCTTTCTTT

d_call: NA
v_call: TRBV5-1
j_call: TRBJ1-1
clone_size: NA
cdr3_aa: CASSGGTANTEAFF
cdr3_nt: TGCGCCAGCAGCGGCGGGACGGCGAACACTGAAGCTTTCTTT

d_call: NA
v_call: TRBV6-4
j_call: TRBJ2-2
clone_size: NA
cdr3_aa: CASSEGGNTGELFF
cdr3_nt: TGTGCCAGCAGTGAGGGGGGGAACACCGGGGAGCTGTTTTTT

d_call: TRBD2
v_call: TRBV29-1
j_call: TRBJ2-1
clone_size: NA
cdr3_aa: CSVDAGGILNEQFF
cdr3_nt: TGCAGCGTGGACGCGGGGGGGATACTGAATGAGCAGTTCTTC

d_call: TRBD1
v_call: TRBV19
j_call: TRBJ1-5
clone_size: NA
cdr3_aa: CASTFTGGNQPQHF
cdr3_nt: TGTGCCAGTACCTTTACAGGGGGCAATCAGCCCCAGCATTTT

d_call: TRBD1
v_call: TRBV19
j_call: TRBJ1-3
clone_size: NA
cdr3_aa: CASSIVGRGRRKAGNTIYF
cdr3_nt: TGTGCCAGTAGTATTGTCGGCAGGGGGAGAAGGAAAGCTGGAAACACCATATATTTT

d_call: TRBD2
v_call: TRBV11-2
j_call: TRBJ2-2
clone_size: NA
cdr3_aa: CASSQTSGGAGFPGELFF
cdr3_nt: TGTGCCAGCAGCCAGACTAGCGGGGGGGCTGGGTTCCCCGGGGAGCTGTTTTTT

d_call: TRBD1
v_call: TRBV6-4
j_call: TRBJ1-1
clone_size: few
cdr3_aa: CASSPGQTNTEAFF
cdr3_nt: TGTGCCAGCAGTCCGGGACAGACTAACACTGAAGCTTTCTTT

d_call: NA
v_call: TRBV6-6
j_call: TRBJ2-7
clone_size: once
cdr3_aa: CASSSPSSEQYF
cdr3_nt: TGTGCCAGCAGTTCCCCGTCGTCCGAGCAGTACTTC

d_call: TRBD1
v_call: TRBV2
j_call: TRBJ2-7
clone_size: NA
cdr3_aa: CASSPDRGYEQYF
cdr3_nt: TGTGCCAGCAGTCCTGACAGGGGATACGAGCAGTACTTC

d_call: TRBD1
v_call: TRBV5-1
j_call: TRBJ1-2
clone_size: NA
cdr3_aa: CASSLGTGTAFGYGYTF
cdr3_nt: TGCGCCAGCAGTCTTGGGACCGGGACAGCCTTTGGCTATGGCTACACCTTC

d_call: TRBD2
v_call: TRBV7-2
j_call: TRBJ2-7
clone_size: NA
cdr3_aa: CARSFGAGGRYEQYF
cdr3_nt: TGTGCCCGCAGCTTCGGGGCGGGGGGGCGATACGAGCAGTACTTC